This T cell receptor (beta chain) was profiled in a study of T cells in Graves' hyperthyroidism and ophthalmopathy. RNA transcripts provided the source from which TCR beta CDR3 regions were amplified. When the TCR CDR3 underwent first-round RT-PCR, the HTBI primer set was used. One entry per CDR3 protein, called by TCRdb with MiXCR from the multiplex PCR reads. The repertoire consists of 350,000 or so distinct CDR3 sequences, with over 15% occurring once and the leading ten covering 15% to 18%. V gave up 4 bases and J gave up 0 bases, with 13 bases separating them. This CDR3 contains 16 residues. Germline V gene data show CDR1 as SNHLY and CDR2 as FYNNEI.

The chain joins TRBV2 to TRBJ1-5; D is possibly TRBD1 (6 bases). This TCR was recovered from a middle-aged woman with Graves' ophthalmopathy. The specimen was blood. CDR3 protein: CASSVFGGGSNQPQHF. The DNA of the CDR3 is TGTGCCAGCAGTGTCTTCGGGGGCGGTAGCAATCAGCCCCAGCATTTT.